This TCR beta chain was retrieved from a study of Ad26.COV2.S vaccination and SARS-CoV-2 variants. Trimming removed 2 bases at V and 2 bases at J, with 10 bases between. CDR1 is LNHNV, CDR2 YYDKDF, per germline (reference sequence). CDR3 size: 15 residues. For this clone: The target antigen is unknown.

Produced via immunoSEQ multiplex PCR; TCRdb's table is partial and in-frame only. The sample consists of about 180,000 clones, roughly 87% of them appearing once. Study-level results: Vaccinated and placebo-treated recipients had similar non-spike TCR breadth. Vaccinees reportedly had broad spike-specific CD8+ and CD4+ T cell responses. People given the vaccine had a wider spike-specific TCR breadth than placebo recipients did. Total T cell responses, in the TCR breadth and depth analyses, may have been underestimated.

The sequence came from a human donor who had recovered from COVID-19. The chain couples TRBV15 to TRBJ2-1; D might be TRBD1 (5 bases). The specimen comprised peripheral blood, sampled after recovery from COVID-19. The CDR3 region is CATSRQGGAYNEQFF. In DNA form, the CDR3 reads TGTGCCACCAGCAGACAGGGTGGGGCCTACAATGAGCAGTTCTTC.